This entry concerns a single TCR beta chain. This clone was seen only once. It lacks a known antigen. No quality values exist for individual bases; no much larger clone is one base distant. Two independent genomic DNA replicates were amplified for each sample, with around 0.5 ug used for blood and approximately 1.5 ug for tumor or normal breast. TCRB sequencing of genomic DNA was carried out with the ImmunoSeq Intro kit according to the manufacturer's instructions. Multiplex PCR was run for roughly 33 cycles using proprietary primers and spike-in control sequences for absolute quantification. Single-end 150-bp reads were used to sequence an 87-bp fragment spanning the CDR3 and the flanking V and J genes. Seven samples, with two replicates for each sample, were multiplexed per lane of an Illumina MiSeq using version 3.0 chemistry. Turning to the authors' computational methods: Raw data were processed by the vendor's proprietary pipeline, with both replicates merged into one result per sample. Clonotypes were defined as productive rearrangements sharing the V-gene family, CDR3 amino acid sequence and J-gene segment. Clonality was calculated as 1 minus the normalized Shannon entropy (Pielou evenness) of TCRB abundances. T cell density was estimated as total templates divided by the number of input cells, with the number of input cells inferred from the DNA input amount. Recon was used with default parameters to estimate total repertoire diversity and clonality. Tumor-enriched clonotypes were defined as having over 0.1% abundance in tumor and at least 32-fold higher abundance than in normal breast. Not all clones reach the TCRdb copy of this immuneACCESS table, which keeps in-frame sequences only. Checked studies attribute under half of the gap to unresolved V genes and leave the rest unexplained. V, J and clone size are taken as reported in that table, and D and trimming were inferred from the DNA itself. The sample records about 70,000 clones, less than 90% of which are singletons. The top ten clones comprise approximately 4.5% of the sample.

This sample stems from a study of early stage breast cancer tumors (dated by TCRdb to about 2017). Regarding the research as a whole: Of the 16 invasive breast tumors, more than 9 were found to be estrogen receptor-positive, progesterone receptor-positive and HER2-negative. On average, each sample got approximately 10-fold read coverage. Of the roughly twelve ER+/PR+/HER2- tumors, eight were classified as invasive ductal carcinomas and four as invasive lobular carcinomas. Across all samples, over 2,000,000 templates representing nearly 1,100,000 unique clonotypes were detected.

Here is what the overall study found, with its caveats: Bulk genomic DNA sequencing of unsorted cells missed chain pairing and functional markers such as CD4, CD8 and FOXP3. Because the cohort was small, a breakdown by tumor subtype could not be done. Greater similarity was observed between blood and normal breast repertoires than between blood and tumor repertoires, and tumor was distinguished from normal in most of the 16 patients when each tissue was compared with blood. Enriched TCRB sequences shared across patients were mostly commonly generated sequences, unlikely to play an important role in the tumor microenvironment. Compared with adjacent normal breast tissue, tumors had about 2.6-fold higher T cell density and higher clonality.

As encoded in the germline V gene, CDR1 is LGHNT while CDR2 is FRNRAP. The CDR3 has 17 amino acids, counting the end cysteine and phenylalanine. Only CDR3 DNA remains: 51 bases, in frame from the first base. At the junction V is shortened by 1 base and J by 2 bases, with 18 bases in between. The study profiled bulk TCR beta-chain repertoires in matched peripheral blood, tumor and adjacent normal breast tissue taken from around 15 patients with early-stage breast cancer. Before surgery, about 5-10 mL of whole blood was collected into EDTA tubes and then processed within 2 hours. Peripheral blood mononuclear cells were isolated by Ficoll-Paque centrifugation in SepMate-50 tubes. PBMCs were cryopreserved in aliquots of roughly 1.8 to 4 million cells in about 90% FBS with roughly 10% DMSO and kept in liquid nitrogen. The Qiagen AllPrep DNA/RNA Mini kit was used for genomic DNA extraction.

The rearrangement joined TRBV12-5 to TRBJ2-7, and perhaps TRBD2 as D gene, on 5 matching bases. The sample comprised blood. The origin of this receptor is a middle-aged person with breast cancer. The DNA sequence is as follows: TGTGCTAGTGGTTTGGCCTGGGAGACCAGGACCGCCTACGAGCAGTACTTC. Its coded protein is CASGLAWETRTAYEQYF.